One sample yielded the 21 T cell receptor beta chains listed below, sequenced in a study of T cells in Graves' hyperthyroidism and ophthalmopathy (dated by TCRdb to between 2018 and 2021). Libraries were prepared through multiplex PCR. The reads were generated on an Illumina HiSeq 2000. TCR beta CDR3 regions were amplified from RNA transcripts. The TCR CDR3 was subjected to a first round of RT-PCR using the HTBI primer set and the Qiagen OneStep RT-PCR kit. The public reads were run again by TCRdb, first through fastp at Q25 and then through MiXCR, and only productive beta chains were kept. CDR3 protein sequences are deduplicated, and each keeps its most common genes and DNA. Within this sample are around 430,000 distinct CDR3 sequences, with 14% to 15% of them counted one time only. In total, the top ten clones hold roughly 33% of the sample. The sequenced material came from blood. Receptors originate from a woman in her twenties or thirties with Graves' hyperthyroidism.

The chain carries TRBV10-3 and TRBJ2-3; D unclear. CDR1 is ENHRY and CDR2 is SYGVKD in the germline V gene. V dropped 6 bases and J dropped 0 bases, with 7 bases sitting between them. There are 13 residues in the CDR3. The CDR3 DNA reads as TGTGCCATCAGGACACACAGCACAGATACGCAGTATTTT. Translation: CAIRTHSTDTQYF.

This clonotype occurred a few times. V and J are TRBV5-4 and TRBJ2-7; tentatively, D is TRBD1 or TRBD2 (6 bases each). The CDR3 covers 15 residues. The ends were cut back, 5 bases at V and 2 bases at J, with 17 bases in the middle. CDR1 SGHNT and CDR2 YYREEE come from the germline V gene (reference sequence). The CDR3 sequence: CASRAGVGGAYEQYF. The CDR3 DNA sequence: TGTGCCAGCAGGGCAGGGGTCGGCGGGGCCTACGAGCAGTACTTC.

The rearrangement joins TRBV28 to TRBJ1-3; D is undetermined. Trimming took off 5 bases at V and 0 bases at J, with 11 bases between the two ends. The germline CDR1 and CDR2 sequences are MDHEN and SYDVKM. CDR3 length: 15 amino acids. CDR3 in DNA: TGTGCCAGCAGTCTGACCCGCACCTCTGGAAACACCATATATTTT. Its translation is CASSLTRTSGNTIYF.

The chain combines TRBV12-3 or TRBV12-4 with TRBJ2-7; 9 bases are shared with TRBD1. This CDR3 comprises 17 residues. The J segment lost 2 bases and the V segment lost 4 bases, leaving 12 bases of the junction unmatched. The CDR3 is CASSSTYRGRVAYEQYF. CDR3 DNA: TGTGCCAGCAGTTCGACCTACAGGGGGCGCGTCGCCTACGAGCAGTACTTC.

The table lists this clonotype with many counts. This chain connects TRBV2 to TRBJ1-5, with D possibly TRBD1 on 5 matching bases. Germline CDR1 reads SNHLY; CDR2 reads FYNNEI. V lost 6 bases to trimming and J lost 7 bases, with 16 bases between them. CDR3 length: 14 amino acids. The CDR3 region is CASRGDSQGQPQHF. Written as DNA, the CDR3 is TGTGCCAGCAGGGGGGACTCCCAGGGACAGCCCCAGCATTTT.

The sample holds many counts of this clonotype. The chain employs TRBV12-3 or TRBV12-4 and TRBJ2-1; 8 bases agree with TRBD2. CDR3 length equals 15 residues. With V trimmed by 5 bases and J by 4 bases, 7 bases remained unmatched. The DNA for the CDR3 is TGTGCCAGCAGTCCCCCGGGAGGGAGGTACAATGAGCAGTTCTTC. Protein: CASSPPGGRYNEQFF.

This clonotype showed up many times. The genes are TRBV7-9 and TRBJ2-1; D is tentatively TRBD1 or TRBD2 (5 bases each). Germline values: CDR1 SEHNR, CDR2 FQNEAQ (reference sequence). The V and J ends lost 5 bases and 7 bases respectively, with 18 bases between them. The CDR3 is made up of 15 amino acids. CDR3 in amino acids: CASSPILRGRNEQFF. In DNA form, the CDR3 reads TGTGCCAGCAGCCCGATTCTTCGGGGACGGAATGAGCAGTTCTTC.

The table lists this clonotype with many counts. The rearrangement links TRBV4-1 to TRBJ1-1; a weak D match, TRBD1 (5 bases). CDR3 length: 15 amino acids. The germline V gene encodes CDR1 MGHRA and CDR2 YSYEKL. V was cut by 4 bases and J by 0 bases, with 12 bases left in between. CDR3 coding DNA: TGCGCCAGCAGCCTGGGACCGAGGATGAACACTGAAGCTTTCTTT. The encoded protein is CASSLGPRMNTEAFF.

The chain recombines TRBV28 with TRBJ2-1; tentatively, D is TRBD2 (5 bases). Trimming took 8 bases from V and 0 from J, leaving 14 bases between them. CDR3 size: 15 residues. Germline V gene lookup returns CDR1 MDHEN and CDR2 SYDVKM. This chain's CDR3 is CASGSTGDSYNEQFF. DNA for the CDR3: TGTGCCAGCGGTTCGACCGGGGACTCCTACAATGAGCAGTTCTTC.

The V call is TRBV15, the J call TRBJ2-5, with TRBD2 as a possible D gene (6 bases). The germline V and J ends were trimmed by 0 bases and 0 bases, with 14 bases remaining between them. Germline V gene sequence: CDR1 LNHNV, CDR2 YYDKDF (reference sequence). The CDR3 contains 17 residues. The CDR3 coding sequence is TGTGCCACCAGCAGAGATAGCGGCAGGAAATACCAAGAGACCCAGTACTTC. Encoded protein: CATSRDSGRKYQETQYF.

This clonotype showed up many times. A junction end diverges from the germline sequence, so it may reflect a read error. The J gene is TRBJ1-1, the V gene TRBV11-3; D not resolved. Germline values: CDR1 SGHNT, CDR2 YENEEA. The CDR3 totals 13 residues. The CDR3 here is CASSFGVKTEAFF. The CDR3, as DNA: TGTGCCAGCAGCTTTGGGGTGAAGACTGAAGCTTTCTTT.

In its sample, this clonotype was seen many times. This sequence joins TRBV11-2 and TRBJ2-1, with 7 positions matching TRBD1. From germline, CDR1 is SGHAT and CDR2 FQNNGV. The length of the CDR3 is 16 residues. V was clipped by 1 base and J by 4 bases; unmatched bases: 7. For the CDR3, the DNA is TGTGCCAGCAGCTTAGGGGCAGGGGGTCAGTACAATGAGCAGTTCTTC. It encodes CASSLGAGGQYNEQFF.

This clonotype was found many times. This rearrangement joins TRBV20-1 to TRBJ2-1, with 11 bases that match TRBD2. Unmatched junction bases numbered 4, after V lost 0 bases and J lost 6 bases. The length of the CDR3 is 15 residues. Germline loops: CDR1 DFQATT, CDR2 SNEGSKA (reference sequence). The CDR3 region has the DNA TGCAGTGCTAGAGACATAGCGGGAGGGCGCAATGAGCAGTTCTTC. Its protein product is CSARDIAGGRNEQFF.

In this sample, this clonotype turned up a few times. The genes are TRBV10-3 and TRBJ2-7, with D tentatively TRBD1 (5 bases). The CDR3 contains 12 residues. CDR1 is ENHRY, CDR2 SYGVKD, per germline. V was cut by 4 bases and J by 3 bases, with 7 bases left in between. The chain's CDR3 is CAISAQDYEQYF. The CDR3 DNA is TGTGCCATCAGTGCACAGGACTACGAGCAGTACTTC.

This clonotype was counted many times. This chain uses TRBV10-3 with TRBJ2-2; D unresolved. CDR1 is ENHRY, CDR2 SYGVKD, per germline. The V and J ends lost 4 bases and 4 bases respectively, with 4 bases between them. The CDR3 is made up of 12 amino acids. The CDR3 spells CAISGSTGELFF. CDR3 bases: TGTGCCATCAGTGGGTCCACCGGGGAGCTGTTTTTT.

On this clonotype itself: Given a much more abundant clone one base away, this may be a read error. V is TRBV2 and J is TRBJ2-7; a weak D match, TRBD2 (6 bases). CDR3 length equals 16 residues. Germline CDR1 SNHLY, CDR2 FYNNEI. Trimming took off 8 bases at V and 1 base at J, with 21 bases between the two ends. CDR3 amino acids: CASRLGHGSPSYEQYF. The DNA of the CDR3 is TGTGCCAGCCGACTAGGACACGGGTCCCCTTCCTACGAGCAGTACTTC.

Only a few counts were recorded for this clonotype. The chain employs TRBV4-1 and TRBJ1-2; no firm D call. Germline CDR1 is MGHRA and CDR2 is YSYEKL. V was shortened by 4 bases and J by 0 bases, with 9 bases between the two germline ends. The CDR3 covers 14 residues. Written as DNA, the CDR3 is TGCGCCAGCAGCCGCCCGGAAACTAACTATGGCTACACCTTC. It is translated as CASSRPETNYGYTF.

CDR3 sequence: CASSQGSGSETQYF. The CDR3 nucleotides are TGTGCCAGCAGCCAAGGATCAGGATCGGAGACCCAGTACTTC. The chain carries TRBV4-2 and TRBJ2-5; D remains unclear. The V gene's germline CDR1 is LGHNA and CDR2 YNFKEQ. V lost 1 base and J lost 5, with 11 bases in between. The CDR3 has 14 amino acids.

This clonotype was seen at least ten times. The chain uses TRBV18 and TRBJ2-7; D uncertain. The CDR3 is 14 residues long. Trimming pared 4 bases from V and 10 bases from J, leaving 20 bases between. Germline CDR1 KGHSH, CDR2 LQKENI. CDR3 in DNA: TGTGCCAGCTCACGAAACGTTGGACCTACCGAACAGTACTTC. Translated: CASSRNVGPTEQYF.

This clonotype has ten or more counts. This rearrangement joins TRBV6-1 to TRBJ1-1; no reliable D call. The CDR3 totals 13 residues. Germline V CDR1 and CDR2: MNHNS, SASEGT. Trimming removed 6 bases at V and 1 base at J, with 9 bases between. The CDR3 loop reads CASRIETNTEAFF. CDR3 nucleotides: TGTGCCAGCAGAATTGAGACGAACACTGAAGCTTTCTTT.

This clonotype has just a few counts. A much bigger clone sits one base away, suggesting this may be a read error. Written as DNA, the CDR3 is TGTGCCAGCTCACCCACTAGCAGGAGATCTCGCGAGCAGTACTTC. It codes for CASSPTSRRSREQYF. The chain couples TRBV18 to TRBJ2-7; a weak D match, TRBD2 (6 bases). The CDR3 covers 15 residues. Germline CDR1 is KGHSH and CDR2 is LQKENI. The ends were cut back, 3 bases at V and 6 bases at J, with 18 bases in the middle. Full variable domain (outside the CDR3, taken from reference TRBV18 and TRBJ2-7): NAGVMQNPRHLVRRRGQEARLRCSPMKGHSHVYWYRQLPEEGLKFMVYLQKENIIDESGMPKERFSAEFPKEGPSILRIQQVVRGDSAAYFCASSPTSRRSREQYFGPGTRLTVT.